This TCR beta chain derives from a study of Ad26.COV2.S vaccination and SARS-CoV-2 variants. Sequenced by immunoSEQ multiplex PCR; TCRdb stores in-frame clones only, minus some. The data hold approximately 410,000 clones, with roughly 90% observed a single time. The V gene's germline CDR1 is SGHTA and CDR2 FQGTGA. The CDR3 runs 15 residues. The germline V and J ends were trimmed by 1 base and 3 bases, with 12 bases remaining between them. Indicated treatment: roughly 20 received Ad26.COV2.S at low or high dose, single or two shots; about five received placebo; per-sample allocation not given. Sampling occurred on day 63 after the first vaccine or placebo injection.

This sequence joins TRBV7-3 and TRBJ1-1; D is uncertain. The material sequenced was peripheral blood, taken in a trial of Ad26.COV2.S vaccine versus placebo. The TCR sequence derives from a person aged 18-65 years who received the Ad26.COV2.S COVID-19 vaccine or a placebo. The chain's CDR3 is CASSLRPSWDTEAFF. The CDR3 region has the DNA TGTGCCAGCAGCTTAAGGCCCAGCTGGGACACTGAAGCTTTCTTT.